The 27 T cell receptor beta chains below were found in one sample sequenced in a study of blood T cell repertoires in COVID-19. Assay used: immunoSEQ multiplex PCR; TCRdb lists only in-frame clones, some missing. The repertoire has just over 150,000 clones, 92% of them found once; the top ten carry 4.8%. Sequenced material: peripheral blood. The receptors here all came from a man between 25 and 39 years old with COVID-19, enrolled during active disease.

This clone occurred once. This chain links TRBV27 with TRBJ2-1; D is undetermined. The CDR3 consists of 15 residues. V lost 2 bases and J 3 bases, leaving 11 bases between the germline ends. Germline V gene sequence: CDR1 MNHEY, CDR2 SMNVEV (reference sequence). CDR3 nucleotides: TGTGCCAGCAGTTTAGCAGGATCCCTCTACAATGAGCAGTTCTTC. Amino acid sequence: CASSLAGSLYNEQFF.

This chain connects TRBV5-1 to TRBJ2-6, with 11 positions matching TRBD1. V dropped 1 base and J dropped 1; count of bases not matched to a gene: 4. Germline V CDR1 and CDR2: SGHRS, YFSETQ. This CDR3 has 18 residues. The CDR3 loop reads CASSLNGQGASGANVLTF. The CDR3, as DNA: TGCGCCAGCAGCTTGAATGGACAGGGGGCTTCTGGGGCCAACGTCCTGACTTTC.

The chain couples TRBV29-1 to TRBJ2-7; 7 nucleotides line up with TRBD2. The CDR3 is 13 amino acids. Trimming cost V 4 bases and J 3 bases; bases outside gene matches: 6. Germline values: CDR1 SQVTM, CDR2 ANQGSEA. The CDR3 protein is CSVVAGVGYEQYF. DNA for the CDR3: TGCAGCGTTGTGGCGGGAGTTGGCTACGAGCAGTACTTC.

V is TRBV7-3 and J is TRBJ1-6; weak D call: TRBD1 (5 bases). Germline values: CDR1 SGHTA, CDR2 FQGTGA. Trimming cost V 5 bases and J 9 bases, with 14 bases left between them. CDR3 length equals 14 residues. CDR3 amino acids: CASSNHLGGSPLHF. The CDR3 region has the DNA TGTGCCAGCAGCAACCACCTCGGGGGTTCACCCCTCCACTTT.

CDR3 amino acids: CARVPAGGAGEQFF. The CDR3 nucleotides read TGTGCCAGGGTCCCAGCGGGGGGCGCTGGAGAGCAGTTCTTC. The V gene is TRBV3-1 (or the pseudogene TRBV3-2), the J gene TRBJ2-1; TRBD2 matches 9 bases. CDR3 length: 14 amino acids. With V trimmed by 9 bases and J by 10 bases, 13 bases remained unmatched. Germline lookup yields CDR1 LGHDT and CDR2 YNNKEL (reference sequence).

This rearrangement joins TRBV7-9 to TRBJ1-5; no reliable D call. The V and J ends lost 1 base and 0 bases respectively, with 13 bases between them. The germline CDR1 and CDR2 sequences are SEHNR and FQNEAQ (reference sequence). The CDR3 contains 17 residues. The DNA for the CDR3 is TGTGCCAGCAGCTTAGTTGGTGGAGGGTATAGCAATCAGCCCCAGCATTTT. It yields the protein CASSLVGGGYSNQPQHF.

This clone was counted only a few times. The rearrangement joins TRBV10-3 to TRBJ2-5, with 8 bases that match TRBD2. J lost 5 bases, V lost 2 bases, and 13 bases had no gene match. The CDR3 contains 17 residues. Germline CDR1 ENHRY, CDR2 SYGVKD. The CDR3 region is CAISEARNSGDRETQYF. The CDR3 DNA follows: TGTGCCATCAGTGAGGCGAGGAATAGCGGGGATCGGGAGACCCAGTACTTC.

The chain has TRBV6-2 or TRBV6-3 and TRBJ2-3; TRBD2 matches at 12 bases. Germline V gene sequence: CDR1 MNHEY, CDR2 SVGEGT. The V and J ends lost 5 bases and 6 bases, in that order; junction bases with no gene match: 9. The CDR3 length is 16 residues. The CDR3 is CASSDLTSGSSDTQYF. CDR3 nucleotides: TGTGCCAGCAGTGACTTGACTAGCGGGAGTTCCGATACGCAGTATTTT.

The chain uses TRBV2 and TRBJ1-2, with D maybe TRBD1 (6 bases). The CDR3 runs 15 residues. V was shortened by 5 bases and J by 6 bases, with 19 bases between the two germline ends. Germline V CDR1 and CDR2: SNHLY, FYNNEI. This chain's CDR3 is CASSTGQIEVDGYTF. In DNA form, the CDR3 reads TGTGCCAGCAGTACAGGACAGATAGAGGTGGATGGCTACACCTTC. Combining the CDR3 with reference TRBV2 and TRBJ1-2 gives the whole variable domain EPEVTQTPSHQVTQMGQEVILRCVPISNHLYFYWYRQILGQKVEFLVSFYNNEISEKSEIFDDQFSVERPDGSNFTLKIRSTKLEDSAMYFCASSTGQIEVDGYTFGSGTRLTVV.

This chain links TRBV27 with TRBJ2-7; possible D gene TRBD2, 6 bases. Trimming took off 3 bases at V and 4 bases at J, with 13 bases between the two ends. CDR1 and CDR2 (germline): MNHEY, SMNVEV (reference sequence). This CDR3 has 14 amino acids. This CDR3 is CASSFSRDWYEQYF. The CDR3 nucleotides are TGTGCCAGCAGTTTCTCGCGGGATTGGTACGAGCAGTACTTC.

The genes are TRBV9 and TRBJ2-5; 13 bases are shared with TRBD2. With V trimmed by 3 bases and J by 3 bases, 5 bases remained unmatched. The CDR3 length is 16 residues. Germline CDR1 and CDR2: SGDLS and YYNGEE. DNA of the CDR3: TGTGCCAGCAGCGCGACTAGCGGGAGGTCTAAAGAGACCCAGTACTTC. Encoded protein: CASSATSGRSKETQYF.

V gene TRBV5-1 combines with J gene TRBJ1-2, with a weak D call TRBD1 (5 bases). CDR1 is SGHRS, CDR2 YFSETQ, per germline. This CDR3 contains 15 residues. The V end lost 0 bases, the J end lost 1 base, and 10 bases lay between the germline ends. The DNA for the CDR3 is TGCGCCAGCAGCTTGGGAGAGACAGTTAACTATGGCTACACCTTC. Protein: CASSLGETVNYGYTF.

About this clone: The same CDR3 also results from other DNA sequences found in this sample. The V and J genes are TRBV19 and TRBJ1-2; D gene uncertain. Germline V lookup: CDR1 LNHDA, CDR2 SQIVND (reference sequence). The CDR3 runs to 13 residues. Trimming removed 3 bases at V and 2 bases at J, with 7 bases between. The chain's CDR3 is CASSINLNYGYTF. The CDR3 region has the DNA TGTGCCAGTAGTATTAATCTGAACTATGGCTACACCTTC. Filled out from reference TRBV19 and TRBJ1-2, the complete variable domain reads DGGITQSPKYLFRKEGQNVTLSCEQNLNHDAMYWYRQDPGQGLRLIYYSQIVNDFQKGDIAEGYSVSREKKESFPLTVTSAQKNPTAFYLCASSINLNYGYTFGSGTRLTVV.

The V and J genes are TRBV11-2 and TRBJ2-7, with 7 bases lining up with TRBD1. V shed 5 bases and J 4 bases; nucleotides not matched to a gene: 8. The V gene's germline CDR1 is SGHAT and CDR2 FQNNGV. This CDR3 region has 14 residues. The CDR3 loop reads CASSVTGEEYEQYF. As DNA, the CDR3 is TGTGCCAGCAGCGTAACAGGGGAAGAGTACGAGCAGTACTTC.

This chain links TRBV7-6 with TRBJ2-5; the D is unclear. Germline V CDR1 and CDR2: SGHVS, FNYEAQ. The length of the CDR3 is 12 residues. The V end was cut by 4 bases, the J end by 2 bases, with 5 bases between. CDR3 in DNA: TGTGCCAGCAGCTATCTTCAAGAGACCCAGTACTTC. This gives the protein CASSYLQETQYF.

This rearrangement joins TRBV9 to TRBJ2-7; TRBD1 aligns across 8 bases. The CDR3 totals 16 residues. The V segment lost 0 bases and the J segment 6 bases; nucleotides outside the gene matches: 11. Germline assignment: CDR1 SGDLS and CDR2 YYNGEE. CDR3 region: CASSVGSGQALGEQYF. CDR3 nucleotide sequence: TGTGCCAGCAGCGTAGGTTCGGGACAGGCGCTCGGCGAGCAGTACTTC.

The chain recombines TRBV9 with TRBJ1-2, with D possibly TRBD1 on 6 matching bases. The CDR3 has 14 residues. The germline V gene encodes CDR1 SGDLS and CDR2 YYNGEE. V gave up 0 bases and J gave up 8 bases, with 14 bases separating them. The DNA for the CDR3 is TGTGCCAGCAGCGTAGCCGACGGGACATCCGGCTACACCTTC. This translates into CASSVADGTSGYTF.

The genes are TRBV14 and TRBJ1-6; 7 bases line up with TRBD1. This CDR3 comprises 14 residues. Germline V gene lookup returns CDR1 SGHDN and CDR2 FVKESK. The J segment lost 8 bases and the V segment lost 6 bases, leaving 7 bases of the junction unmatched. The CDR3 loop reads CASRPQGGHSPLHF. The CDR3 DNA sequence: TGTGCCAGCAGGCCGCAGGGGGGTCATTCACCCCTCCACTTT.

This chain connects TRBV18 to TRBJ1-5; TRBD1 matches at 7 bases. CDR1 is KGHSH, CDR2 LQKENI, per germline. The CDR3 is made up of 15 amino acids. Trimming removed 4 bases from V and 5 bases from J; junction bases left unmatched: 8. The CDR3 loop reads CASSLTGDGYQPQHF. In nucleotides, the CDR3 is TGTGCCAGCTCACTTACAGGGGATGGATATCAGCCCCAGCATTTT.

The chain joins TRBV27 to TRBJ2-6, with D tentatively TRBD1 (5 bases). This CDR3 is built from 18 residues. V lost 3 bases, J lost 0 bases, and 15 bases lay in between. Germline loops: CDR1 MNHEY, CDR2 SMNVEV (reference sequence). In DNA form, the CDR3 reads TGTGCCAGCAGTTTTTATCAGGGCCCTAGCTCTGGGGCCAACGTCCTGACTTTC. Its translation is CASSFYQGPSSGANVLTF.

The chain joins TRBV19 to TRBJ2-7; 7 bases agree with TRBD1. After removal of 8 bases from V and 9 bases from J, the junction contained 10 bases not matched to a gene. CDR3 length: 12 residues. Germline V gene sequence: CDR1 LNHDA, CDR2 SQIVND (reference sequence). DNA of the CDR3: TGTGCCAGTCGTCAAGGAAGGGGGCGGCAGTACTTC. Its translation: CASRQGRGRQYF. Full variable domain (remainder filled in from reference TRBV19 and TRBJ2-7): DGGITQSPKYLFRKEGQNVTLSCEQNLNHDAMYWYRQDPGQGLRLIYYSQIVNDFQKGDIAEGYSVSREKKESFPLTVTSAQKNPTAFYLCASRQGRGRQYFGPGTRLTVT.

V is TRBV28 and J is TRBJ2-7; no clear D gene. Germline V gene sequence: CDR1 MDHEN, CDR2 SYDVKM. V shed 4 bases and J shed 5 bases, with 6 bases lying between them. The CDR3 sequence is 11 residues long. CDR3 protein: CASSSRHEQYF. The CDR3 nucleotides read TGTGCCAGCAGTTCCCGTCACGAGCAGTACTTC.

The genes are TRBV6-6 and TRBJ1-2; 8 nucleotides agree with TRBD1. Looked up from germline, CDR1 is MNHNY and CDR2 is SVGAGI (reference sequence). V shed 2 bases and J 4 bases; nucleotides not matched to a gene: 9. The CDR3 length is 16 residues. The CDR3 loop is CASSYLTGQVSYGYTF. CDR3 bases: TGTGCCAGCAGTTACCTCACGGGACAGGTCAGCTATGGCTACACCTTC.

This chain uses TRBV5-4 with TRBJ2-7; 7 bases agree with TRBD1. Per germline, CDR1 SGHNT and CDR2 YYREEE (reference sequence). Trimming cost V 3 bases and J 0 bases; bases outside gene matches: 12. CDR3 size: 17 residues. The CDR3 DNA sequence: TGTGCCAGCAGCTCGGGACAGACAAACTGGGGCTCCTACGAGCAGTACTTC. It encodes CASSSGQTNWGSYEQYF.

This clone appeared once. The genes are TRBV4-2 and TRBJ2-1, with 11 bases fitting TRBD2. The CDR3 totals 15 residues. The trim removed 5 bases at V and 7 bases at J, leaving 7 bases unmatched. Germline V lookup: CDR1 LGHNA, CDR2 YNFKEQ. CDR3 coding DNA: TGTGCCAGCAGCAGACCGGGACTAGCGGAGAATGAGCAGTTCTTC. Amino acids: CASSRPGLAENEQFF.

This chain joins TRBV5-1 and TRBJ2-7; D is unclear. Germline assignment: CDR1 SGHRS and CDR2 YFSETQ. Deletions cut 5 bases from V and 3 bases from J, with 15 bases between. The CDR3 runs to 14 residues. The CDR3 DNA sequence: TGCGCCAGCAGGCCCGACATTAGTAACTACGAGCAGTACTTC. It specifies CASRPDISNYEQYF.

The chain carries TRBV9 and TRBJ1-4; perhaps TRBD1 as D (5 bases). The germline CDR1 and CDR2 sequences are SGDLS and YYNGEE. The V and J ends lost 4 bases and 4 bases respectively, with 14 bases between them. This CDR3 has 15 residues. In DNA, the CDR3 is TGTGCCAGCAGCTCACGGGCGCAGGGTAATGAAAAACTGTTTTTT. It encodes CASSSRAQGNEKLFF. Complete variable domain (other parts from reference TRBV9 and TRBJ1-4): DSGVTQTPKHLITATGQRVTLRCSPRSGDLSVYWYQQSLDQGLQFLIQYYNGEERAKGNILERFSAQQFPDLHSELNLSSLELGDSALYFCASSSRAQGNEKLFFGSGTQLSVL.